The source of this TCR beta chain is a study of shared clonotypes between healthy human individuals. About the study: Plates per donor: three CD4 naive, three CD4 memory, two CD8 naive, one CD8 memory.

With respect to this clone: The antigen is unknown. Distinct nucleotide sequences in the sample also encode this CDR3.

Donors were healthy HIV-negative adults without recently reported acute infections or vaccinations. Repertoires were generated with immunoSEQ multiplex PCR, while TCRdb's copy carries only in-frame clones and drops some. This table has some 2.4 million clones, approximately 93% appearing once. Overall study findings and caveats: Larger richness was generally estimated for naive than memory subsets.

The germline CDR1 and CDR2 sequences are SGHNT and YYREEE (reference sequence). Between the trimmed V and J ends, which lost 4 bases and 2 bases, there was a span of 9 bases. This CDR3 comprises 13 residues. The receptor's source is a man between 18 and 29 years old in good health. Some clones in this sample may be carry-over from other donors' samples. The rearrangement links TRBV5-4 to TRBJ2-5, with TRBD1 as a possible D gene (6 bases). The sample comprised naive CD4+ T cells from PBMCs. Subset reported: CD45RA+ positively selected. CDR3 DNA sequence: TGTGCCAGCAGCCTCAGGGGTCAAGAGACCCAGTACTTC. This sequence encodes CASSLRGQETQYF. Variable domain in full (rest from reference TRBV5-4 and TRBJ2-5): ETGVTQSPTHLIKTRGQQVTLRCSSQSGHNTVSWYQQALGQGPQFIFQYYREEENGRGNFPPRFSGLQFPNYSSELNVNALELDDSALYLCASSLRGQETQYFGPGTRLLVL.